This T cell receptor beta chain emerged from a study of blood T cell repertoires in COVID-19. About the study: PBMCs, B-cell-depleted T cells, or T cells were the source of the cDNA or gDNA that made up the material.

Methods used by the authors: Estimation of nucleated cell counts relied on the amplification of reference gene primers. Sequenced by immunoSEQ multiplex PCR; TCRdb stores in-frame clones only, minus some. The V and J calls and clone size were taken over from that table, and D and trimming were inferred from the DNA. The sample includes about 40,000 clones, 70% to 85% of them seen just once. The V gene lost 3 bases and the J gene lost 1 base, with 18 bases spanning the gap. This CDR3 spans 18 amino acids. CDR1 is LNHDA, CDR2 SQIVND, per germline (reference sequence). The origin of this receptor is a human donor with acute or convalescent COVID-19. The donor label of this sample is uncertain. Material: peripheral blood. The chain joins TRBV19 to TRBJ2-2; no clear D. This CDR3 is CASSILSGGSRNTGELFF. The CDR3 DNA sequence: TGTGCCAGTAGTATCCTGTCAGGTGGGTCTCGGAACACCGGGGAGCTGTTTTTT.